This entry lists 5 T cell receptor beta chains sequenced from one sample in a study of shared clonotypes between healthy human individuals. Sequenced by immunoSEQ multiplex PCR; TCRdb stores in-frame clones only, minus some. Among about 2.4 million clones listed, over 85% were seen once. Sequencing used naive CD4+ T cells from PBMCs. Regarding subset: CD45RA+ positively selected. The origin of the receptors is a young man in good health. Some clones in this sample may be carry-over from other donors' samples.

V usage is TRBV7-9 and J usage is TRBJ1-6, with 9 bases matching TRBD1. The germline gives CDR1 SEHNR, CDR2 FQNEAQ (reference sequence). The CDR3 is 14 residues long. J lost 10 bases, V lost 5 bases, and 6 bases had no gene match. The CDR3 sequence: CASSGDRDGSPLHF. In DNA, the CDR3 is TGTGCCAGCAGCGGGGACAGGGACGGGTCACCCCTCCACTTT.

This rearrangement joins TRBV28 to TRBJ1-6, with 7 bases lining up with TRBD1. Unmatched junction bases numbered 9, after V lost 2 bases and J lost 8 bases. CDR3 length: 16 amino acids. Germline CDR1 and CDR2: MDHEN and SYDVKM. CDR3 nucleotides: TGTGCCAGCAGTTTAGGTGTAGTCCAGGGGGATTCACCCCTCCACTTT. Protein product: CASSLGVVQGDSPLHF.

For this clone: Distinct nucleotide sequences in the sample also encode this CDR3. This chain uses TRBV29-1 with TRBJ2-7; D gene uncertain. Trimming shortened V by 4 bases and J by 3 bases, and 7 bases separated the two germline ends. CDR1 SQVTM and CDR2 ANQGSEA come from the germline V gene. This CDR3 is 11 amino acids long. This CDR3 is CSVAGVYEQYF. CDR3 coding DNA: TGCAGCGTTGCAGGAGTCTACGAGCAGTACTTC.

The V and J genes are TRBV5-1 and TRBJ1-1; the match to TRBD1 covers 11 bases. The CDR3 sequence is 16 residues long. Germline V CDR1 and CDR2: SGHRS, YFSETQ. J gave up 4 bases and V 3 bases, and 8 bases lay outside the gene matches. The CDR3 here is CASSSNKDRGRTEAFF. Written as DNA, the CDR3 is TGCGCCAGCAGCTCAAATAAGGACAGGGGGCGCACTGAAGCTTTCTTT.

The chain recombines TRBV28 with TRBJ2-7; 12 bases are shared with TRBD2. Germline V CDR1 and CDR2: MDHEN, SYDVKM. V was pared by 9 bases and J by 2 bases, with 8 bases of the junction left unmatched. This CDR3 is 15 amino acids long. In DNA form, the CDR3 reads TGTGCCAGGGTAAGGACTAGCGGGACCGCCTACGAGCAGTACTTC. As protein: CARVRTSGTAYEQYF. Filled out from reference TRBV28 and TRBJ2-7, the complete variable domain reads DVKVTQSSRYLVKRTGEKVFLECVQDMDHENMFWYRQDPGLGLRLIYFSYDVKMKEKGDIPEGYSVSREKKERFSLILESASTNQTSMYLCARVRTSGTAYEQYFGPGTRLTVT.